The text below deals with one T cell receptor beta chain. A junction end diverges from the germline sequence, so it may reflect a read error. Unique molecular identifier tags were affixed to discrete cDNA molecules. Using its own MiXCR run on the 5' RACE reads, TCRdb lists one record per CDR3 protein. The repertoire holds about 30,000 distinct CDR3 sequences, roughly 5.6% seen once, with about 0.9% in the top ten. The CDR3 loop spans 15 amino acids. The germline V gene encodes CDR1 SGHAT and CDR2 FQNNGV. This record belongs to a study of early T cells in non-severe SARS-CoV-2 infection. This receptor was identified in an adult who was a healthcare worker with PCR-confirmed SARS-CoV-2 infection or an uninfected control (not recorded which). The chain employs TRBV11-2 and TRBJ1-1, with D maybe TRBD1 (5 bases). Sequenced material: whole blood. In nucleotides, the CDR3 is TGTGCCAGCAGCTTCCGGGACGGGGCTTTGACTGAAGTTTTCTTT. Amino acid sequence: CASSFRDGALTEVFF.